This entry describes one T cell receptor (beta chain). Here immunoSEQ multiplex PCR was the method, and the copy in TCRdb shows in-frame clones only, minus some. The data hold around 450,000 clones, with roughly three quarters observed a single time. After removal of 5 bases from V and 4 bases from J, the junction contained 5 bases not matched to a gene. Germline-derived CDR1 and CDR2 are SGHTA and FQGTGA. The length of the CDR3 is 14 residues. The sample comes from a study of shared clonotypes between healthy human individuals. This clonotype was obtained from a woman between 40 and 55 years old in good health. Some clones in this sample may be carry-over from other donors' samples. The material sequenced was PBMCs. The chain has TRBV7-3 and TRBJ2-1, with 7 bases identical to TRBD2. CDR3 sequence: CASSRSGRYNEQFF. Here the CDR3 DNA reads TGTGCCAGCAGCCGGTCCGGGAGGTACAATGAGCAGTTCTTC.